This TCR beta chain was recovered during a study of blood T cell repertoires in COVID-19. Background on the study: Acute-phase and convalescent COVID-19 samples originated in the United States, Italy and Spain. Sample material is recorded as cDNA or gDNA derived from T cells, B-cell-depleted T cells, or PBMCs.

Per the germline V gene, CDR1 is SNHLY and CDR2 is FYNNEI. The CDR3 is made up of 16 amino acids. V trimming: 10 bases; J trimming: 4 bases; junction bases outside the gene matches: 14. As handled by the study authors: How many nucleated cells were present was estimated from reference gene primer amplification. TCRdb keeps only in-frame clones here, not all; method: immunoSEQ multiplex PCR. V and J calls and clone size are as listed in that table; D and trimming were resolved from the DNA. The sample includes roughly 360,000 clones, about 80% of them seen just once. The source of this sequence is a human donor with acute or convalescent COVID-19. The donor label of this sample is uncertain. V usage is TRBV2 and J usage is TRBJ1-2, with 11 bases fitting TRBD1. Sequencing used peripheral blood. CDR3: CATRTGGAGRSYGYTF. CDR3 bases: TGTGCCACCCGGACAGGGGGCGCCGGGCGGAGCTATGGCTACACCTTC.